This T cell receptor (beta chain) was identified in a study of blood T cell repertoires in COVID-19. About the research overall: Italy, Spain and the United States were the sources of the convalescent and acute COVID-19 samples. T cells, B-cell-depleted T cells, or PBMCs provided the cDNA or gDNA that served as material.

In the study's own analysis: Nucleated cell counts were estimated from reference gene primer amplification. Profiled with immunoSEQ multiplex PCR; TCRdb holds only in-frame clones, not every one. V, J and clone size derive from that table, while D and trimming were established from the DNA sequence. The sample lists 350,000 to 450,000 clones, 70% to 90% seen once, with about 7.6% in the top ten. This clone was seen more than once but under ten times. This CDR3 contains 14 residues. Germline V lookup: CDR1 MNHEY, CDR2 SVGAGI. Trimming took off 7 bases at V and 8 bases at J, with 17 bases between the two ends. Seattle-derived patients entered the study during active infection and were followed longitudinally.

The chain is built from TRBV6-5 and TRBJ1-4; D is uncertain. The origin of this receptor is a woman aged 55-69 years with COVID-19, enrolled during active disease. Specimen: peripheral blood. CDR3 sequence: CASTALDSGEKLFF. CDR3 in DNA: TGTGCCAGCACCGCACTTGACTCCGGGGAAAAACTGTTTTTT.